The clone carrying this TCR beta chain was recorded at least ten times. What it binds is not known. Germline lookup yields CDR1 SGHRS and CDR2 YFSETQ. Deletions cut 2 bases from V and 0 bases from J, with 11 bases between. The CDR3 runs to 15 residues. The source of the sample is a study of Graves' ophthalmopathy and Graves' hyperthyroidism. The study's findings and limits: Cross-validated, the 13-signature model showed 87.88%/81.08% sensitivity/specificity, and 80%/75% in the test set. Blood shared most expanded thyroid clonotypes above 0.001 frequency.

Investigators amplified TCR beta CDR3 regions from RNA transcripts. RT-PCR with HTBI primers came first, then second-round multiplex PCR. Via MiXCR, TCRdb re-called the multiplex PCR reads, giving one row per CDR3 protein. The sample has around 470,000 distinct CDR3 sequences; roughly an eighth are singletons. This TCR derives from a woman in her 30s with Graves' ophthalmopathy. The gene calls are TRBV5-1 and TRBJ1-2; D is unresolved. Sequencing was done on a sample of blood. The CDR3 nucleotides read TGCGCCAGCAGCTTACACCCGCGCGCTAACTATGGCTACACCTTC. Its translation is CASSLHPRANYGYTF.